The clone carrying this TCR beta chain appeared once. This CDR3 contains 11 residues. Germline CDR1 is MNHEY and CDR2 is SVGEGT. Trimming removed 6 bases from V and 7 bases from J, with 9 bases in between. The sample originates from a study of control samples from healthy donors and cancer patients. This table comes from immunoSEQ multiplex PCR, and its TCRdb copy is limited to in-frame clones, with some not included. Among over 65,000 clones listed, about 88% were seen once. This TCR was recovered from a woman aged 50 to 60 with colorectal cancer. The rearrangement joins TRBV6-2 or TRBV6-3 to TRBJ1-1, with a possible D match to TRBD1 (5 bases). Sequenced input: PBMCs. This chain's CDR3 is CASSPGIEAFF. CDR3 bases: TGTGCCAGCAGCCCAGGGATTGAAGCTTTCTTT.